This T cell receptor (beta chain) appears in the sequencing data of a study of blood T cell repertoires in COVID-19. On the study more broadly: COVID-19 samples collected from the United States, Italy and Spain covered acute and convalescent phases.

Original handling: Estimated nucleated cell counts came from reference gene primer amplification. TCRdb's copy holds only in-frame clones and misses some; the assay was immunoSEQ multiplex PCR. That table furnishes V, J and clone size, whereas the DNA furnished D and trimming. The sample consists of more than 65,000 clones, about 88% of them appearing once. Germline V lookup: CDR1 LNHDA, CDR2 SQIVND (reference sequence). Trimming took off 5 bases at V and 4 bases at J, with 15 bases between the two ends. The CDR3 spans 15 residues. Source material: peripheral blood. The sequence derives from a man aged 45-65 years with acute or convalescent COVID-19. V usage is TRBV19 and J usage is TRBJ2-1; tentatively, D is TRBD2 (5 bases). The CDR3 coding sequence is TGTGCCAGTAGTGCCGGGATCGACCTTTACAATGAGCAGTTCTTC. Its translation: CASSAGIDLYNEQFF.